The 27 T cell receptor beta chains below come from one sample, sequenced in a study of cytomegalovirus exposure and HLA in healthy donors. TCRdb's copy holds only in-frame clones and misses some; the assay was immunoSEQ multiplex PCR. Of over 100,000 clones in the sample, approximately 94% were seen once. The sequenced sample was PBMCs. The receptors were sampled from a woman in her late teens or twenties in good health and CMV-seronegative.

The chain has TRBV7-2 and TRBJ2-1; 8 bases match TRBD1. CDR1 is SGHTA and CDR2 is FQGNSA in the germline V gene. CDR3 length equals 15 residues. V dropped 3 bases and J dropped 4; count of bases not matched to a gene: 5. CDR3 DNA sequence: TGTGCCAGCAGCTTTGACAGGGGCACGTACAATGAGCAGTTCTTC. It yields the protein CASSFDRGTYNEQFF.

The rearrangement links TRBV5-5 to TRBJ1-6, with TRBD1 identical over 8 bases. V was pared by 2 bases and J by 8 bases, with 21 bases of the junction left unmatched. The CDR3 is made up of 20 amino acids. Germline-derived CDR1 and CDR2 are SGHKS and YYEKEE (reference sequence). This chain's CDR3 is CASSFSKRQGAPRGDSPLHF. CDR3 DNA sequence: TGTGCCAGCAGCTTCTCAAAACGGCAGGGGGCTCCTCGCGGTGATTCACCCCTCCACTTT.

This chain links TRBV19 with TRBJ1-1; possibly TRBD1 for D (6 bases). Trimming took 4 bases from V and 1 from J, leaving 13 bases between them. The CDR3 sequence is 15 residues long. The germline V gene encodes CDR1 LNHDA and CDR2 SQIVND (reference sequence). CDR3 in amino acids: CASSKAQGQNTEAFF. The CDR3 nucleotides are TGTGCCAGTAGTAAAGCCCAGGGACAGAACACTGAAGCTTTCTTT.

This chain uses TRBV15 with TRBJ1-2, with unresolved D. The CDR3 length is 14 residues. V lost 0 bases and J 4 bases, leaving 9 bases between the germline ends. Germline loops: CDR1 LNHNV, CDR2 YYDKDF (reference sequence). CDR3 protein: CATSRDRDSYGYTF. CDR3 coding DNA: TGTGCCACCAGCAGAGATCGGGATAGCTATGGCTACACCTTC.

The chain employs TRBV9 and TRBJ2-1; tentatively, D is TRBD2 (6 bases). V lost 3 bases and J 7 bases, leaving 20 bases between the germline ends. CDR3 size: 16 residues. CDR1 and CDR2 (germline): SGDLS, YYNGEE. CDR3: CASSGEIGTASNEQFF. The CDR3 nucleotides are TGTGCCAGCAGCGGCGAGATAGGGACTGCCTCTAATGAGCAGTTCTTC.

V is TRBV4-3 and J is TRBJ1-1, with 7 bases matching TRBD1. Unmatched junction bases numbered 8, after V lost 0 bases and J lost 10 bases. This CDR3 contains 14 residues. Germline assignment: CDR1 LGHNA and CDR2 YSLEER. For the CDR3, the DNA is TGCGCCAGCAGCCAAGATCGGCCAGGGGGATCAGCTTTCTTT. Protein: CASSQDRPGGSAFF.

The V call is TRBV12-5, the J call TRBJ1-2; D ambiguous. V gave up 1 base and J gave up 5 bases, with 8 bases separating them. Germline lookup yields CDR1 LGHNT and CDR2 FRNRAP. The CDR3 sequence is 13 residues long. Here the CDR3 DNA reads TGTGCTAGTGGTTTGGCCGGAGGGTATGGCTACACCTTC. Amino acid sequence: CASGLAGGYGYTF.

This clone was picked up one time. This chain joins TRBV29-1 and TRBJ2-1, with D perhaps TRBD1 (5 bases). The CDR3 has 12 residues. Trimming shortened V by 2 bases and J by 7 bases, and 9 bases separated the two germline ends. Germline CDR1 and CDR2: SQVTM and ANQGSEA. CDR3 DNA: TGCAGCGTTGAAAAAGCAGGGAATGAGCAGTTCTTC. Translating it yields CSVEKAGNEQFF.

The CDR3 nucleotides read TGTGCCACCAGCGGCGGGACAGCGAAAAATCAGCCCCAGCATTTT. This translates into CATSGGTAKNQPQHF. The rearrangement links TRBV15 to TRBJ1-5; 7 nucleotides agree with TRBD1. CDR1 and CDR2 from the germline V gene are LNHNV and YYDKDF (reference sequence). The CDR3 consists of 15 residues. With 5 bases clipped from V and 4 bases from J, the junction kept 8 bases outside the gene matches.

The chain couples TRBV19 to TRBJ1-3, with 7 nucleotides matching TRBD1. The CDR3 is 16 residues long. Trimming took 3 bases from V and 0 from J; bases not matched to a gene: 5. CDR1 is LNHDA, CDR2 SQIVND, per germline (reference sequence). The CDR3 loop reads CASSMGDSVSGNTIYF. The CDR3 coding sequence is TGTGCCAGTAGTATGGGGGACAGTGTCTCTGGAAACACCATATATTTT.

The chain links TRBV2 to TRBJ2-7; 10 positions agree with TRBD2. The germline V gene has CDR1 SNHLY and CDR2 FYNNEI. The junction had 4 bases not matched to a gene; V was cut back by 7 bases and J by 4 bases. This CDR3 has 13 residues. The CDR3 region is CASTASGSYEQYF. CDR3 sequence (DNA): TGTGCCAGCACGGCTAGCGGGAGTTACGAGCAGTACTTC.

This chain links TRBV4-3 with TRBJ2-2; D gene unclear. The CDR3 extends over 16 amino acids. Germline values: CDR1 LGHNA, CDR2 YSLEER. V lost 5 bases, J lost 4 bases, and 17 bases lay in between. This CDR3 reads CASSEPLGGGTGELFF. The CDR3 DNA reads as TGCGCCAGCAGCGAACCATTAGGCGGTGGCACCGGGGAGCTGTTTTTT.

The gene calls are TRBV30 and TRBJ1-1; D perhaps matches TRBD1 (5 bases). This CDR3 comprises 16 residues. Germline CDR1 is GTSNPN and CDR2 is SVGIG (reference sequence). The V and J ends lost 0 bases and 5 bases respectively, with 19 bases between them. Here the CDR3 DNA reads TGTGCCTGGAGTGTTTTCAGGGAAATAACCGAAACTGAAGCTTTCTTT. This sequence encodes CAWSVFREITETEAFF.

The chain joins TRBV7-6 to TRBJ2-7; 7 nucleotides align to TRBD1. Germline loops: CDR1 SGHVS, CDR2 FNYEAQ. Trimming took 0 bases from V and 0 from J; bases not matched to a gene: 11. This CDR3 region has 18 residues. CDR3 sequence (DNA): TGTGCCAGCAGCTTAGCGGAAGGTGCAGGGGGAAGCTCCTACGAGCAGTACTTC. Protein product: CASSLAEGAGGSSYEQYF.

The chain combines TRBV19 with TRBJ2-1, with 11 positions matching TRBD2. The germline gives CDR1 LNHDA, CDR2 SQIVND (reference sequence). This CDR3 region has 15 residues. V trimming: 4 bases; J trimming: 7 bases; junction bases outside the gene matches: 6. CDR3 sequence reads: CASSTPGTSGNEQFF. For the CDR3, the DNA is TGTGCCAGTAGTACTCCTGGGACTAGCGGTAATGAGCAGTTCTTC. The full variable domain, its missing parts supplied by reference TRBV19 and TRBJ2-1, is DGGITQSPKYLFRKEGQNVTLSCEQNLNHDAMYWYRQDPGQGLRLIYYSQIVNDFQKGDIAEGYSVSREKKESFPLTVTSAQKNPTAFYLCASSTPGTSGNEQFFGPGTRLTVL.

CDR3 coding DNA: TGTGCCAGCAGCACTTCTCCCCAGGGAAGCGGGGGGGCCAAGGATACGCAGTATTTT. Translated: CASSTSPQGSGGAKDTQYF. The chain joins TRBV7-2 to TRBJ2-3; 10 positions agree with TRBD2. Trimming at V came to 5 bases and at J to 6 bases, leaving 20 bases not matched to a gene. The germline V gene has CDR1 SGHTA and CDR2 FQGNSA. The CDR3 covers 19 residues.

The chain's CDR3 is CASGDRAYEQYF. The CDR3 nucleotides are TGTGCCAGCGGGGACAGGGCCTACGAGCAGTACTTC. The rearrangement joins TRBV27 to TRBJ2-7; the match to TRBD1 covers 9 bases. In germline, CDR1 is MNHEY, CDR2 SMNVEV (reference sequence). CDR3 length equals 12 residues. J was trimmed by 2 bases and V by 8 bases; bases with no gene match: 1.

The V and J genes are TRBV2 and TRBJ2-2; 9 nucleotides align to TRBD2. The V segment lost 6 bases and the J segment 0 bases; nucleotides outside the gene matches: 8. Germline V CDR1 and CDR2: SNHLY, FYNNEI. The CDR3 sequence is 17 residues long. The CDR3 DNA reads as TGTGCCAGCAGGCTGGGTGCGGGAGGGCCGAACACCGGGGAGCTGTTTTTT. Protein product: CASRLGAGGPNTGELFF.

The CDR3 DNA reads TGTGCCAGCAGCCCCCCCGAGGGCGCAACTAATGAAAAACTGTTTTTT. This encodes CASSPPEGATNEKLFF. The V gene is TRBV7-9, the J gene TRBJ1-4; no clear D. The CDR3 is 16 amino acids. V dropped 5 bases and J dropped 0 bases, with 13 bases sitting between them. Germline V gives CDR1 SEHNR, CDR2 FQNEAQ (reference sequence). The full variable domain, its missing parts supplied by reference TRBV7-9 and TRBJ1-4, is DTGVSQNPRHKITKRGQNVTFRCDPISEHNRLYWYRQTLGQGPEFLTYFQNEAQLEKSRLLSDRFSAERPKGSFSTLEIQRTEQGDSAMYLCASSPPEGATNEKLFFGSGTQLSVL.

The chain employs TRBV5-4 and TRBJ1-2, with D possibly TRBD1 on 6 matching bases. The V end lost 0 bases, the J end lost 8 bases, and 20 bases lay between the germline ends. The CDR3 consists of 16 residues. Germline-derived CDR1 and CDR2 are SGHNT and YYREEE (reference sequence). Here the CDR3 reads CASSLVAASGARGYTF. CDR3 DNA: TGTGCCAGCAGCTTGGTTGCTGCGTCAGGGGCTCGGGGCTACACCTTC.

The chain carries TRBV6-5 and TRBJ1-6; D is unresolved. The CDR3 is made up of 15 amino acids. CDR1 and CDR2 (germline): MNHEY, SVGAGI. V lost 2 bases to trimming and J lost 8 bases, with 13 bases between them. CDR3 region: CASSYDSGGYSPLHF. In nucleotides, the CDR3 is TGTGCCAGCAGTTACGACTCGGGAGGGTATTCACCCCTCCACTTT.

V usage is TRBV9 and J usage is TRBJ2-3; perhaps TRBD2 as D (6 bases). V dropped 0 bases and J dropped 1 base, with 15 bases sitting between them. CDR3 length: 17 amino acids. Germline V gene sequence: CDR1 SGDLS, CDR2 YYNGEE. The CDR3 nucleotides read TGTGCCAGCAGCGTAGTCCCCACTCCGGGGGGCACAGATACGCAGTATTTT. Translated: CASSVVPTPGGTDTQYF. Drawing the rest from reference TRBV9 and TRBJ2-3, the complete variable domain is DSGVTQTPKHLITATGQRVTLRCSPRSGDLSVYWYQQSLDQGLQFLIQYYNGEERAKGNILERFSAQQFPDLHSELNLSSLELGDSALYFCASSVVPTPGGTDTQYFGPGTRLTVL.

This clone was observed once. The rearrangement links TRBV2 to TRBJ2-2; 10 positions match TRBD2. V shed 6 bases and J 3 bases; nucleotides not matched to a gene: 1. The CDR3 is 14 residues long. Germline values: CDR1 SNHLY, CDR2 FYNNEI. CDR3 amino acids: CASRAGGDTGELFF. In DNA form, the CDR3 reads TGTGCCAGCAGAGCGGGAGGGGACACCGGGGAGCTGTTTTTT.

The chain links TRBV4-1 to TRBJ2-7, with 8 bases lining up with TRBD2. Trimming cost V 0 bases and J 2 bases; bases outside gene matches: 3. The CDR3 contains 15 residues. From germline, CDR1 is MGHRA and CDR2 YSYEKL. DNA of the CDR3: TGCGCCAGCAGCCAAGACGAGCGGGAGCCCTACGAGCAGTACTTC. It specifies CASSQDEREPYEQYF.

The chain couples TRBV7-9 to TRBJ1-1; unclear D gene. V was shortened by 4 bases and J by 2 bases, with 11 bases between the two germline ends. This CDR3 is 14 amino acids long. Germline-derived CDR1 and CDR2 are SEHNR and FQNEAQ (reference sequence). CDR3: CASSSRNLNTEAFF. CDR3 bases: TGTGCCAGCAGCTCGAGGAACCTAAACACTGAAGCTTTCTTT.

The CDR3 loop is CASSQGQARTEGGTEAFF. DNA for the CDR3: TGCGCCAGCAGCCAAGGCCAGGCCCGAACAGAGGGAGGCACTGAAGCTTTCTTT. This chain links TRBV4-1 with TRBJ1-1; D gene uncertain. This CDR3 contains 18 residues. CDR1 is MGHRA, CDR2 YSYEKL, per germline. V lost 1 base, J lost 4 bases, and 22 bases lay in between.

This clone was observed once. The chain combines TRBV6-1 with TRBJ1-1; 9 nucleotides align to TRBD1. Per the germline V gene, CDR1 is MNHNS and CDR2 is SASEGT. The CDR3 contains 16 residues. J gave up 3 bases and V 3 bases, and 8 bases lay outside the gene matches. Here the CDR3 reads CASSERATGGDTEAFF. CDR3 coding DNA: TGTGCCAGCAGTGAGCGGGCGACAGGGGGAGACACTGAAGCTTTCTTT.